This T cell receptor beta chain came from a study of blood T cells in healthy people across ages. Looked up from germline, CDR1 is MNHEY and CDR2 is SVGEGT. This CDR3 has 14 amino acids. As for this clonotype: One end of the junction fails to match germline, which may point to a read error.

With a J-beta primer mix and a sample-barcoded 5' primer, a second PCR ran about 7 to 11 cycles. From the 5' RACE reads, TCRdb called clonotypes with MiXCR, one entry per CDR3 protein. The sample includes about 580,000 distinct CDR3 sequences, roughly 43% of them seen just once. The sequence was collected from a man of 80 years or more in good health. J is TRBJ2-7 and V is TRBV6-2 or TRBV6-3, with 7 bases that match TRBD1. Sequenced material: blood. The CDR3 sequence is CASSRRQGVYERYF. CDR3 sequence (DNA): TGTGCCAGCAGTCGCAGACAGGGTGTCTACGAGCGGTACTTC.